The 10 T cell receptor beta chains below come from one sample, sequenced in a study of vaccination effects on CD4 cells after COVID-19. These receptors' antigens are unknown. Data came from immunoSEQ multiplex PCR; TCRdb stores just in-frame clones and leaves some out. The data contain about 55,000 clones, roughly 70% of them singletons. Antigen-specific CD4+ T cells were expanded with viral peptide pools in the ViraFEST assay before sequencing. Following culture for around 9 days, CD4+ T cells were isolated. Prior SARS-CoV-2 infection was absent in the vaccine recipients, as shown by negative nucleocapsid antibodies. Sample: CD4+ T cells from PBMCs cultured with SARS-CoV-2 spike peptides, taken before COVID-19 vaccination. The source is a human donor who received a COVID-19 vaccine.

The rearrangement links TRBV5-4 to TRBJ1-1, with 7 bases aligning to TRBD1. Per the germline V gene, CDR1 is SGHNT and CDR2 is YYREEE (reference sequence). The CDR3 totals 15 residues. The junction had 9 bases not matched to a gene; V was cut back by 2 bases and J by 5 bases. In DNA form, the CDR3 reads TGTGCCAGCAGCTTCGACTTCACAGGGGTGACTGAAGCTTTCTTT. It yields the protein CASSFDFTGVTEAFF. The variable domain in full, with the rest retrieved from reference TRBV5-4 and TRBJ1-1, is ETGVTQSPTHLIKTRGQQVTLRCSSQSGHNTVSWYQQALGQGPQFIFQYYREEENGRGNFPPRFSGLQFPNYSSELNVNALELDDSALYLCASSFDFTGVTEAFFGQGTRLTVV.

V usage is TRBV24-1 and J usage is TRBJ1-2; TRBD1 might be the D (5 bases). Trimming pared 4 bases from V and 3 bases from J, leaving 8 bases between. Germline CDR1 is KGHDR and CDR2 is SFDVKD. This CDR3 has 13 residues. This CDR3 reads CATSEGRDYGYTF. CDR3 sequence (DNA): TGTGCCACCAGTGAAGGCAGGGACTATGGCTACACCTTC.

V is TRBV7-2 and J is TRBJ2-1; 7 bases map to TRBD2. The CDR3 sequence is 16 residues long. Germline V CDR1 and CDR2: SGHTA, FQGNSA. V lost 2 bases to trimming and J lost 2 bases; unmatched junction nucleotides: 6. The CDR3 nucleotides read TGTGCCAGCAGCTTACGTCACGGGACTACCTACAATGAGCAGTTCTTC. Residues: CASSLRHGTTYNEQFF.

This rearrangement joins TRBV5-1 to TRBJ2-4; maybe TRBD2 (6 bases). Germline V gene data show CDR1 as SGHRS and CDR2 as YFSETQ. V was cut by 4 bases and J by 1 base, with 9 bases left in between. CDR3 length: 14 residues. The CDR3 nucleotides are TGCGCCAGCAGCGCTACTAGCGCCAAAAACATTCAGTACTTC. It encodes CASSATSAKNIQYF.

The J gene is TRBJ2-7, the V gene TRBV19; D remains unclear. CDR1 is LNHDA, CDR2 SQIVND, per germline (reference sequence). This CDR3 contains 13 residues. Trimming removed 6 bases at V and 3 bases at J, with 12 bases between. As DNA, the CDR3 is TGTGCCAGTAGGGACCGGGCCGACTACGAGCAGTACTTC. Amino acid sequence: CASRDRADYEQYF. Full variable domain (remainder filled in from reference TRBV19 and TRBJ2-7): DGGITQSPKYLFRKEGQNVTLSCEQNLNHDAMYWYRQDPGQGLRLIYYSQIVNDFQKGDIAEGYSVSREKKESFPLTVTSAQKNPTAFYLCASRDRADYEQYFGPGTRLTVT.

The J gene is TRBJ2-5, the V gene TRBV29-1; 8 bases fit TRBD2. The CDR3 covers 13 residues. Germline CDR1 is SQVTM and CDR2 is ANQGSEA. J lost 7 bases, V lost 6 bases, and 10 bases had no gene match. The CDR3 bases are TGCAGCGTAGCCTCGGGGGGGCCAGGGACCCAGTACTTC. As protein: CSVASGGPGTQYF. Full variable domain (missing parts from reference TRBV29-1 and TRBJ2-5): SAVISQKPSRDICQRGTSLTIQCQVDSQVTMMFWYRQQPGQSLTLIATANQGSEATYESGFVIDKFPISRPNLTFSTLTVSNMSPEDSSIYLCSVASGGPGTQYFGPGTRLLVL.

The table lists this clone with a few counts. This chain joins TRBV9 and TRBJ1-1; 11 nucleotides align to TRBD1. The CDR3 spans 16 residues. Losses at the gene ends were 0 bases for V and 5 bases for J; bases not matched to a gene: 6. Germline V lookup: CDR1 SGDLS, CDR2 YYNGEE. In nucleotides, the CDR3 is TGTGCCAGCAGCGTAGGGACAGGGGGCAGGCGAACTGAAGCTTTCTTT. Translated: CASSVGTGGRRTEAFF.

In its sample, this clone was seen a few times. The chain carries TRBV29-1 and TRBJ1-1; D is undetermined. This CDR3 region has 12 residues. Germline CDR1 SQVTM, CDR2 ANQGSEA. V was pared by 4 bases and J by 0 bases, with 6 bases between. The CDR3 nucleotides read TGCAGCGTTGGAAACCTGAACACTGAAGCTTTCTTT. It specifies CSVGNLNTEAFF.

J is TRBJ2-3 and V is TRBV24-1, with 7 nucleotides matching TRBD2. The CDR3 has 17 amino acids. The trim removed 4 bases at V and 2 bases at J, leaving 11 bases unmatched. The V gene's germline CDR1 is KGHDR and CDR2 SFDVKD. As DNA, the CDR3 is TGTGCCACCAGTGAAGTGATGGGGGGGACCGCCACAGATACGCAGTATTTT. Its protein product is CATSEVMGGTATDTQYF.

The chain combines TRBV11-2 with TRBJ2-7; 9 bases are shared with TRBD1. Germline V lookup: CDR1 SGHAT, CDR2 FQNNGV. CDR3 length equals 16 residues. The ends lost 0 bases at V and 2 bases at J; junction bases unmatched: 5. The CDR3: CASSLEGQGGAYEQYF. CDR3 DNA sequence: TGTGCCAGCAGCTTAGAGGGACAGGGAGGAGCCTACGAGCAGTACTTC.